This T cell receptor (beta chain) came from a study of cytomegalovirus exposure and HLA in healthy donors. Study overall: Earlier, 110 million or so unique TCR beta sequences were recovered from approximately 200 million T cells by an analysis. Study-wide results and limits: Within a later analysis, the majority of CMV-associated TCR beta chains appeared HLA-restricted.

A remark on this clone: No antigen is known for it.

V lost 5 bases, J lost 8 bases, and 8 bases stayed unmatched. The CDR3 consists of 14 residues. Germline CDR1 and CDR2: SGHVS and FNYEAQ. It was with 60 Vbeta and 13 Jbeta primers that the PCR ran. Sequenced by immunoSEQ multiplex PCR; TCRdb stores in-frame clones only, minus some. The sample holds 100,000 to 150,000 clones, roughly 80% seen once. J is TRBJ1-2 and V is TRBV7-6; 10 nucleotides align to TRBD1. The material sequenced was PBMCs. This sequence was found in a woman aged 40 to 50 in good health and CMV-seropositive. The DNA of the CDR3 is TGTGCCAGCAGCCCCAATGGACAGGGGGGAGGCTACACCTTC. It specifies CASSPNGQGGGYTF.